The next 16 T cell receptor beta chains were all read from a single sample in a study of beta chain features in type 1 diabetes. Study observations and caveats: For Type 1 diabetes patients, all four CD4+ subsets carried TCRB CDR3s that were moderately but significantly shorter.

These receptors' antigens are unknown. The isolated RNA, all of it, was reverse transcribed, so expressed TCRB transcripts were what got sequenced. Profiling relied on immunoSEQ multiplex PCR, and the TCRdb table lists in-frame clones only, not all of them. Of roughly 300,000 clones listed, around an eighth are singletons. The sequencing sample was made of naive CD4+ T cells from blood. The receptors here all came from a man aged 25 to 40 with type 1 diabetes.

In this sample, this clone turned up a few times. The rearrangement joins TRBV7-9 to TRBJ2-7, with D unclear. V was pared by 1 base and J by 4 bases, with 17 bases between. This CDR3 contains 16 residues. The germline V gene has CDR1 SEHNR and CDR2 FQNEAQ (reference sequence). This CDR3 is CASSLGQTLYSYEQYF. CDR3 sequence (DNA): TGTGCCAGCAGCTTAGGGCAGACACTTTACTCATACGAGCAGTACTTC.

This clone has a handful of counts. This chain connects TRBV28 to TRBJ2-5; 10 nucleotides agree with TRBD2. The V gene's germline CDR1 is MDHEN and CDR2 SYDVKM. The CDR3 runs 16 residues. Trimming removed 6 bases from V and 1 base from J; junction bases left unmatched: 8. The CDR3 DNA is TGTGCCAGCAGAATAGGGTTAGCGGGAGGCCAAGAGACCCAGTACTTC. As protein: CASRIGLAGGQETQYF. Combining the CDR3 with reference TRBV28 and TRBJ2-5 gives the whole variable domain DVKVTQSSRYLVKRTGEKVFLECVQDMDHENMFWYRQDPGLGLRLIYFSYDVKMKEKGDIPEGYSVSREKKERFSLILESASTNQTSMYLCASRIGLAGGQETQYFGPGTRLLVL.

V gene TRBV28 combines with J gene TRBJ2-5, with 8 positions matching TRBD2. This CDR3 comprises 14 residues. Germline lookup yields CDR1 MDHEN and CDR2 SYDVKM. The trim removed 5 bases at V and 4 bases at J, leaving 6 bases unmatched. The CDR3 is CASSRPGLVETQYF. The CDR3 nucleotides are TGTGCCAGCAGTCGACCGGGACTAGTAGAGACCCAGTACTTC.

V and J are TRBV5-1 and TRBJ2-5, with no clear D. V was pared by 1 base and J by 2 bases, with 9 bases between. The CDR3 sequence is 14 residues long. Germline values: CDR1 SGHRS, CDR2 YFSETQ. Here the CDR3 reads CASSLSPPQETQYF. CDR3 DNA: TGCGCCAGCAGCTTGTCCCCCCCTCAAGAGACCCAGTACTTC. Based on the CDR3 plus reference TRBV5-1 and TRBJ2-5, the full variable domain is KAGVTQTPRYLIKTRGQQVTLSCSPISGHRSVSWYQQTPGQGLQFLFEYFSETQRNKGNFPGRFSGRQFSNSRSEMNVSTLELGDSALYLCASSLSPPQETQYFGPGTRLLVL.

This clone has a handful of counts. In nucleotides, the CDR3 is TGTGCCAGCAGCCAAGGGGGACAGGGCAAAAACATTCAGTACTTC. Translated: CASSQGGQGKNIQYF. This sequence joins TRBV4-2 and TRBJ2-4, with 9 nucleotides matching TRBD1. The CDR3 consists of 15 residues. Germline V gene data show CDR1 as LGHNA and CDR2 as YNFKEQ. J gave up 3 bases and V 1 base, and 1 base lay outside the gene matches.

CDR3 in amino acids: CASSPLATYNEQFF. The CDR3 DNA reads as TGTGCCAGCTCACCACTAGCAACATACAATGAGCAGTTCTTC. The chain combines TRBV18 with TRBJ2-1; the D is unclear. Germline V gene data show CDR1 as KGHSH and CDR2 as LQKENI. The CDR3 consists of 14 residues. V was cut by 1 base and J by 4 bases, with 8 bases left in between.

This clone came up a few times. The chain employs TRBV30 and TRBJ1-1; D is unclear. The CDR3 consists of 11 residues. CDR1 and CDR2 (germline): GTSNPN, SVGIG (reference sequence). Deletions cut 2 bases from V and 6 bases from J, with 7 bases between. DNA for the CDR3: TGTGCCTGGAGTATTAGTCCTGAAGCTTTCTTT. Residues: CAWSISPEAFF.

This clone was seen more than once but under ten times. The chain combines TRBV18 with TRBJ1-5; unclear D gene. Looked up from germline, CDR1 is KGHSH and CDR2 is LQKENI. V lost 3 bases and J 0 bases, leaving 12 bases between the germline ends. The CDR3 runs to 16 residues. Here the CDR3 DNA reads TGTGCCAGCTCACCGCGGAGCGAAGGTAGCAATCAGCCCCAGCATTTT. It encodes CASSPRSEGSNQPQHF.

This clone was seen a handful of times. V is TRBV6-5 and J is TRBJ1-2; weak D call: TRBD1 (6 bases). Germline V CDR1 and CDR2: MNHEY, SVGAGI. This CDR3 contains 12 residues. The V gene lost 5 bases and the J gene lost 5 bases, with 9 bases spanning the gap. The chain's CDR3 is CASSDRPYGYTF. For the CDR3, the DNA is TGTGCCAGCAGTGACAGGCCTTATGGCTACACCTTC.

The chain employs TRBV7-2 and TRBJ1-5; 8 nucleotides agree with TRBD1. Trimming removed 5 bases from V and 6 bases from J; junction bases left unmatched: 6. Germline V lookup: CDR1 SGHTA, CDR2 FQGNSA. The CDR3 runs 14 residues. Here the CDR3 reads CASSIDRGLQPQHF. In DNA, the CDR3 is TGTGCCAGCAGCATCGACAGGGGACTTCAGCCCCAGCATTTT.

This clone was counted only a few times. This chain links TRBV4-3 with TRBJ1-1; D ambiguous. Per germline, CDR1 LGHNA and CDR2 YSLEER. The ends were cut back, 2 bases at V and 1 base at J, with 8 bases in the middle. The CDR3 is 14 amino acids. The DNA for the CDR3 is TGCGCCAGCAGCCAACGCCCAGGGAACACTGAAGCTTTCTTT. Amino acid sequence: CASSQRPGNTEAFF.

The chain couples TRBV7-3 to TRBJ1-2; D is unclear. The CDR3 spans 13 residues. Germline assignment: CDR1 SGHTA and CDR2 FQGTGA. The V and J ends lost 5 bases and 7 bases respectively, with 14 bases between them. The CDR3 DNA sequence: TGTGCCAGCAGCCAGTCTCGGAGGTCTGGCTACACCTTC. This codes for CASSQSRRSGYTF.

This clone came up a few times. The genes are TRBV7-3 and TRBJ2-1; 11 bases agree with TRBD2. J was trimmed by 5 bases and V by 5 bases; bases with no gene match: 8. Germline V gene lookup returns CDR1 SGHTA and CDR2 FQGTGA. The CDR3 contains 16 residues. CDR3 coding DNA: TGTGCCAGCAGCCCCCAGGGGACTAGCGGACACAATGAGCAGTTCTTC. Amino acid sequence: CASSPQGTSGHNEQFF.

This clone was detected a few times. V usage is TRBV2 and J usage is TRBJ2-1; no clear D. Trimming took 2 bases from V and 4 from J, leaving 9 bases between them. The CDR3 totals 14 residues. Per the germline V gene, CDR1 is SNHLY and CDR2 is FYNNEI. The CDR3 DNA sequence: TGTGCCAGCAGTGAATACAGAGAATACAATGAGCAGTTCTTC. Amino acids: CASSEYREYNEQFF.

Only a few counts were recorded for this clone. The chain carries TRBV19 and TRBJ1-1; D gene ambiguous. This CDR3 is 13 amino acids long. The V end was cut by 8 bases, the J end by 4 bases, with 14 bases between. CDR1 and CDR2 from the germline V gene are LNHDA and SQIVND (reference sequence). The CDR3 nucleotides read TGTGCCAGTTCAAGGGAGTTGGCCACTGAAGCTTTCTTT. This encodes CASSRELATEAFF.

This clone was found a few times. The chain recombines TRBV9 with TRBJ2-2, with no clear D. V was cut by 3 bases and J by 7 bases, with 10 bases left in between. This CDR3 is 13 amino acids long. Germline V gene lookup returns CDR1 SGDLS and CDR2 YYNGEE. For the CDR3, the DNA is TGTGCCAGCAGCGGACACCCATTCGGGGAGCTGTTTTTT. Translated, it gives CASSGHPFGELFF.